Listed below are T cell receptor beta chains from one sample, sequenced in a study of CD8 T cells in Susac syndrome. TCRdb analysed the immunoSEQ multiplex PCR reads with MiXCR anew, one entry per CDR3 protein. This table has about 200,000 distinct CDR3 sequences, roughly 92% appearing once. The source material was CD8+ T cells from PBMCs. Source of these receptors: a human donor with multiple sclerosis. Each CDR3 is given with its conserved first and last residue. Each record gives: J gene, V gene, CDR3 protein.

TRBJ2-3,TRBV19,CASSATGPETDTQYF
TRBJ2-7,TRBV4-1,CASSQDRGTGFYEQYF
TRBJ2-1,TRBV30,CASSTVYNEQFF
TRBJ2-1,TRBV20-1,CSAPLGLAGEGRSYNEQFF
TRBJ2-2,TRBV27,CASSTGTGITGELFF
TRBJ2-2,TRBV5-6,CASSDSGGELFF
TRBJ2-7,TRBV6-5,CASSYGGQGRFYYEQYF
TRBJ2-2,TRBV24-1,CATSDLREAGELFF
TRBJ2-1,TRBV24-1,CATSGGTYNEQFF
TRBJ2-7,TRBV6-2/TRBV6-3,CASRDRVYEQYF
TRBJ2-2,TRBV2,CATPWHGGTGELFF
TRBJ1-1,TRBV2,CASKRGPLGSEAFF
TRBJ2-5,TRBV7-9,CASITNSGLQETQYF